Listed here is a single T cell receptor beta chain. Study processing details: Estimation of nucleated cell counts relied on the amplification of reference gene primers. Assay used: immunoSEQ multiplex PCR; TCRdb lists only in-frame clones, some missing. Clone size and V and J calls were adopted from that table, with D and trimming inferred from the DNA. The sample includes tens of thousands of clones, just over 85% of them seen just once. This CDR3 contains 16 residues. CDR1 and CDR2 from the germline V gene are MNHEY and SVGEGT. With V trimmed by 0 bases and J by 2 bases, 5 bases remained unmatched. The entry originates in a study of blood T cell repertoires in COVID-19. Background on the study: There were acute and convalescent COVID-19 samples, and they came from the United States, Italy and Spain. Sample material is recorded as cDNA or gDNA derived from T cells, B-cell-depleted T cells, or PBMCs.

This sequence joins TRBV6-2 or TRBV6-3 and TRBJ2-5; TRBD2 matches 8 bases. The origin of this receptor is a human donor in a cohort sampled during active COVID-19. Sequencing was performed on peripheral blood. In DNA, the CDR3 is TGTGCCAGCAGTTACTCTGAGACTAGCGAACAAGAGACCCAGTACTTC. It translates to CASSYSETSEQETQYF.